The rows below give T cell receptor beta chains drawn from one sample of a study of T cell responses to AZD1222 COVID-19 vaccine. Generated by immunoSEQ multiplex PCR, the TCRdb table keeps only in-frame clones and is missing some. The sample has around 210,000 clones, roughly 94% seen once. The source was peripheral blood, collected 28 days after the second dose of the MenACWY control vaccine. The receptors stem from an adult who received the MenACWY meningococcal vaccine as a control. The CDR3 runs from the conserved cysteine through the conserved F or W. Each record gives: J gene, D gene, V gene, clone size, CDR3 protein, CDR3 DNA. D genes are given only for firm matches. Rows may omit the clone size; those that give it use once, few, many or a size class.

TRBJ1-5 NA TRBV15 once CAASSGVNQPQHF TGTGCCGCATCTTCAGGGGTAAATCAGCCCCAGCATTTT
TRBJ1-5 TRBD1 TRBV28 NA CASSARTGNNQPQHF TGTGCCAGCAGTGCCCGGACAGGGAATAATCAGCCCCAGCATTTT
TRBJ2-4 TRBD1 TRBV2 NA CASSPGTGGNIQYF TGTGCCAGCAGTCCTGGGACAGGGGGAAACATTCAGTACTTC
TRBJ2-7 TRBD1 TRBV5-4 NA CASSLGTGALYEQYF TGTGCCAGCAGCTTAGGGACAGGCGCACTCTACGAGCAGTACTTC
TRBJ1-4 NA TRBV4-1 NA CASSPGRTNEKLFF TGCGCCAGCAGCCCGGGACGGACTAATGAAAAACTGTTTTTT
TRBJ2-2 TRBD1 TRBV4-2 NA CASSQDRVRTGGPGELFF TGTGCCAGCAGCCAAGACAGAGTAAGGACAGGGGGACCCGGGGAGCTGTTTTTT
TRBJ1-2 NA TRBV10-3 few CAITDTAYGYTF TGTGCCATCACAGACACCGCCTATGGCTACACCTTC
TRBJ1-2 TRBD1 TRBV7-9 NA CASSASGTGIFYGYTF TGTGCCAGCAGCGCCTCCGGGACAGGGATTTTCTATGGCTACACCTTC
TRBJ2-7 NA TRBV7-9 NA CASSLAKGGASSYEQYF TGTGCCAGCAGCTTAGCGAAAGGGGGTGCAAGCTCCTACGAGCAGTACTTC
TRBJ1-5 NA TRBV19 NA CASSMGRNQPQHF TGTGCCAGTAGTATGGGGCGCAATCAGCCCCAGCATTTT
TRBJ1-4 NA TRBV2 NA CASSVRRGEKLFF TGTGCCAGCAGTGTAAGAAGGGGGGAAAAACTGTTTTTT
TRBJ2-2 TRBD2 TRBV27 NA CASSFSHSGRLGGGELFF TGTGCCAGCAGTTTCTCCCATAGCGGGAGGCTCGGAGGGGGGGAGCTGTTTTTT
TRBJ1-1 NA TRBV2 NA CASSETPYRSTEAFF TGTGCCAGCAGTGAAACGCCTTACCGAAGCACTGAAGCTTTCTTT
TRBJ2-7 NA TRBV21-1 NA CASGGRSYEQYF TGTGCCAGCGGAGGACGGTCCTACGAGCAGTACTTC
TRBJ2-7 TRBD2 TRBV5-1 NA CASTILAGGSYEQYF TGCGCCAGCACCATACTAGCGGGAGGATCCTACGAGCAGTACTTC
TRBJ1-2 TRBD1 TRBV6-1 NA CASSETGTGGYGYTF TGTGCCAGCAGTGAAACCGGGACAGGGGGTTATGGCTACACCTTC
TRBJ1-6 NA TRBV2 NA CASNRERNSPLHF TGTGCCAGCAACAGGGAACGGAATTCACCCCTCCACTTT
TRBJ1-5 NA TRBV19 NA CASSIGQNPNQPQHF TGTGCCAGTAGTATTGGACAGAATCCCAATCAGCCCCAGCATTTT
TRBJ2-1 TRBD2 TRBV24-1 NA CATSDSTSGGYNEQFF TGTGCCACCAGTGATTCCACTAGCGGGGGATACAATGAGCAGTTCTTC
TRBJ1-1 NA TRBV7-2 NA CASSLSGGGTNTEAFF TGTGCCAGCAGCTTATCGGGAGGGGGAACGAACACTGAAGCTTTCTTT
TRBJ2-5 NA TRBV5-1 NA CASRGGPQETQYF TGCGCCAGCAGGGGGGGACCCCAAGAGACCCAGTACTTC
TRBJ2-1 TRBD2 TRBV6-5 NA CASSYSGSSYNEQFF TGTGCCAGCAGTTACAGCGGGAGCTCCTACAATGAGCAGTTCTTC
TRBJ2-1 TRBD2 TRBV5-6 NA CASSQTSGLYNEQFF TGTGCCAGCAGCCAAACTAGCGGGCTATACAATGAGCAGTTCTTC
TRBJ2-5 TRBD2 TRBV7-2 once CASSRRLAGDQGTQYF TGTGCCAGCAGCAGAAGACTAGCGGGGGACCAAGGGACCCAGTACTTC
TRBJ1-6 TRBD1 TRBV4-3 NA CASSQDRGYSPLHF TGCGCCAGCAGCCAGGACAGGGGGTATTCACCCCTCCACTTT
TRBJ1-3 NA TRBV19 NA CASSILGGDTIYF TGTGCCAGTAGTATCTTGGGTGGAGACACCATATATTTT
TRBJ1-3 TRBD1 TRBV15 NA CATSKGQGVSGNTIYF TGTGCCACCAGCAAAGGACAGGGGGTCTCTGGAAACACCATATATTTT
TRBJ2-6 NA TRBV19 NA CASTSQGSGANVLTF TGTGCCAGTACGTCGCAGGGCTCTGGGGCCAACGTCCTGACTTTC
TRBJ1-5 NA TRBV15 NA CATSESVEQPQHF TGTGCCACCAGCGAATCGGTTGAACAGCCCCAGCATTTT
TRBJ1-6 TRBD1 TRBV9 NA CASSTQDRDHSPLHF TGTGCCAGCAGCACCCAGGACAGGGACCATTCACCCCTCCACTTT
TRBJ2-5 NA TRBV9 NA CASSVVFGETQYF TGTGCCAGCAGCGTAGTATTTGGGGAGACCCAGTACTTC
TRBJ1-2 TRBD1 TRBV4-1 few CASSQTGTVNYGYTF TGCGCCAGCAGCCAAACCGGGACAGTTAACTATGGCTACACCTTC
TRBJ1-5 TRBD1 TRBV19 NA CASAGTEDQPQHF TGTGCCAGTGCCGGGACAGAGGATCAGCCCCAGCATTTT
TRBJ1-1 NA TRBV7-9 NA CASSLREAFF TGTGCCAGCAGCTTACGAGAAGCTTTCTTT
TRBJ2-7 TRBD1 TRBV24-1 NA CATRAGGALLDEQYF TGTGCCACCAGAGCAGGGGGCGCTCTCCTGGACGAGCAGTACTTC
TRBJ2-1 TRBD2 TRBV24-1 NA CATGTSGTLHEQFF TGTGCCACCGGGACTAGCGGGACCCTCCATGAGCAGTTCTTC
TRBJ1-1 NA TRBV6-5 NA CASSYSPPGATEAFF TGTGCCAGCAGTTACTCCCCCCCGGGAGCGACTGAAGCTTTCTTT